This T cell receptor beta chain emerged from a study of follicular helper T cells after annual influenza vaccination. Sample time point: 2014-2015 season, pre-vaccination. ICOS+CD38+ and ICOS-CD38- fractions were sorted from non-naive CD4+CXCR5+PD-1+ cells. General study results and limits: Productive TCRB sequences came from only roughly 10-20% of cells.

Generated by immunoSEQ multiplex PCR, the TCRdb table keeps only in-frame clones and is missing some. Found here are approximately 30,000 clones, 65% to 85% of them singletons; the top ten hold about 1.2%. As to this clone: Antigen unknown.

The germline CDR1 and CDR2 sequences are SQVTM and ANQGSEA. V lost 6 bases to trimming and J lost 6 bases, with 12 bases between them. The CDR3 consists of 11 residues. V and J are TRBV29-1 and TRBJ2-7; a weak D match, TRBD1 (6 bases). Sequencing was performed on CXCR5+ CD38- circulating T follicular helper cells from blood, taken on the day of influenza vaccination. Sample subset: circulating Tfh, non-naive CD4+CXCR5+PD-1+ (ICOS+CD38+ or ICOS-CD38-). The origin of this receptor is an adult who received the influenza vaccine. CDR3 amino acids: CSVHREREQYF. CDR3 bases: TGCAGCGTCCACAGGGAACGCGAGCAGTACTTC.